This T cell receptor beta chain appears in the sequencing data of a study of blood T cell repertoires in COVID-19 (TCRdb year 2020). For the study in its entirety: Collaborator samples came from the United States, Italy and Spain and covered acute and convalescent phases of COVID-19. Samples were obtained from the ongoing ImmuneRACE study (first 160 participants) and from about 1,300 subjects provided by 6 global collaborators. The repertoires were released in a freely available public database meant as a resource for research on the immune response to SARS-CoV-2. HLA class I and class II types, where available, came from metadata supplied by the sample provider rather than from assay-based typing. Deeply sampled blood TCRbeta repertoires from subjects exposed to, actively infected with, or recovered from COVID-19 were included in the dataset. Nearly every sample came with metadata listing a de-identified subject ID, COVID-19 status, age in years and sex. The prospective study material was composed of cDNA or gDNA derived from T cells, B-cell-depleted T cells, or PBMCs.

Including the terminal cysteine and phenylalanine, the CDR3 comprises 15 residues. The sequence is cut down to CDR3 DNA, 45 bases in frame from base 1. V has 4 bases trimmed and J has 7 bases trimmed; junction bases matching no gene number 8. CDR1 and CDR2 are read off the germline V gene (reference sequence) as LGHDT and YNNKEL. In the case of this clone: Its antigen specificity is not known. Base quality data are lacking; no much larger clone is found one base away.

TCRbeta CDR3 regions were amplified from genomic DNA using the immunoSEQ Assay, a bias-controlled multiplex PCR. As for how the authors treated the data: The number of nucleated cells in each sample was estimated from the amplification of reference gene primers within the assay. Sequence reads were collapsed and filtered to measure the absolute abundance of every unique TCRbeta CDR3 rearrangement. For each sample, productive Simpson clonality was calculated by taking the square root of Simpson's diversity index across productive rearrangements. TCRdb holds this immuneACCESS table with in-frame rearrangements only. Some clones are missing; in checked studies, unresolved V genes explain under half, and the rest has no known cause. V and J calls and clone size are as listed in that table; D and trimming were resolved from the DNA. This sample is represented by fewer than 400,000 clones; around nine tenths of them were singletons. The ten largest clones add up to roughly a tenth of the sample.

Enrolling through a virtual design, the prospective study's participants ranged in age from roughly 18 to 89 years and lived across about two dozen United States geographic areas. Cohort assignment in the prospective study relied on participant-reported clinical history from a screening survey and a study questionnaire. Recovered participants in ImmuneRACE Cohort 3 were defined by two consecutive negative NP/OP PCR tests, clearance by a healthcare professional, or resolution of symptoms. In the prospective study, mobile phlebotomists collected whole blood, serum and a nasopharyngeal or oropharyngeal swab from each participant. Participants in the prospective study had the option to provide additional blood draws and questionnaires over a 2-month period. Before DNA extraction, prospective study blood samples were shipped either frozen or at room temperature. Results the study describes overall, beyond this receptor: How much clinical and demographic metadata was included differed by source and by participant, and the metadata was provided uncurated.

Sequencing was done on a sample of PBMCs or T cells enriched from blood (not recorded which). This receptor chain uses TRBV3-1 (or the pseudogene TRBV3-2) and TRBJ2-1; 9 junctional bases match TRBD2. This receptor was taken from a woman aged 45-60 years who had recovered from COVID-19. The DNA is as follows: TGTGCCAGCAGCCGGACCGGCAGCGGGGGGAATGAGCAGTTCTTC. Its amino acids are CASSRTGSGGNEQFF.